The clone carrying this T cell receptor beta chain has a handful of counts. The target antigen is unknown. The CDR3 is 15 residues long. CDR1 MNHNS and CDR2 SASEGT come from the germline V gene. Trimming removed 3 bases from V and 7 bases from J, with 13 bases in between. TCRdb redid the calling of the RT-PCR reads with MiXCR, one entry per CDR3 protein. This sample yields around 580,000 distinct CDR3 sequences, of which 11% to 15% are seen a single time; 8.5% to 14% belongs to the top ten. The sample belongs to a study of response to subunit inactivated influenza vaccine. Whole-study findings and limits: With each seasonal influenza vaccination, the authors suggested, few new T cells are recruited.

The origin of this receptor is a man aged 45-65 years who received an inactivated influenza vaccine. Specimen: PBMCs from blood, collected about 11 days after vaccination. The chain is built from TRBV6-1 and TRBJ1-6, with D perhaps matching TRBD1 (5 bases). The CDR3, as DNA: TGTGCCAGCAGTGATAGACAGTCTAACAATTCACCCCTCCACTTT. This codes for CASSDRQSNNSPLHF.